The 15 T cell receptor beta chains in this list originate from one sample, sequenced in a study of blood T cells in healthy people across ages. Alongside a J-beta primer mix, a sample-barcoded 5' primer served in a second PCR lasting about 7 to 12 cycles. TCRdb fed the 5' RACE reads into MiXCR, producing one record per CDR3 protein. Here the sample spans around 1,500,000 distinct CDR3 sequences, roughly 27% being singletons. The sample was blood. The receptors derive from a woman under 40 in good health.

The rearrangement uses TRBV3-1 and TRBJ2-7, with D perhaps matching TRBD2 (6 bases). Germline V gene data show CDR1 as LGHDT and CDR2 as YNNKEL (reference sequence). The CDR3 loop spans 14 amino acids. V was trimmed by 4 bases and J by 3 bases, leaving 13 bases between them. The CDR3: CASSPELGGYEQYF. In nucleotides, the CDR3 is TGTGCCAGCAGCCCAGAATTGGGGGGCTACGAGCAGTACTTC.

This clonotype came up many times. The CDR3 DNA is TGTGCCAGCAGGCATAGCGGGACCTACAATGAGCAGTTCTTC. Translating gives CASRHSGTYNEQFF. The chain joins TRBV11-2 to TRBJ2-1; 8 bases are a match to TRBD2. Germline V gene lookup returns CDR1 SGHAT and CDR2 FQNNGV. The CDR3 totals 14 residues. V was pared by 6 bases and J by 2 bases, with 3 bases of the junction left unmatched.

This sequence joins TRBV7-2 and TRBJ2-3, with a possible D match to TRBD2 (5 bases). This CDR3 spans 14 amino acids. The germline V gene has CDR1 SGHTA and CDR2 FQGNSA. Trimming left V 5 bases short and J 4 bases short, with 13 bases between. CDR3 sequence (DNA): TGTGCCAGCAGCCCCCAAGCGGAGCCAGATACGCAGTATTTT. This codes for CASSPQAEPDTQYF.

The rearrangement joins TRBV28 to TRBJ1-5; D not resolved. Germline V gene data show CDR1 as MDHEN and CDR2 as SYDVKM. With 8 bases removed from V and 4 bases from J, the gap between germline ends came to 9 bases. This CDR3 comprises 12 residues. The CDR3 reads CASGLVNQPQHF. The CDR3 DNA reads TGTGCCAGCGGCTTAGTAAATCAGCCCCAGCATTTT.

This clonotype was observed at least ten times. The chain uses TRBV29-1 and TRBJ2-3, with unresolved D. The CDR3 is made up of 11 amino acids. Germline V gene lookup returns CDR1 SQVTM and CDR2 ANQGSEA. Trimming shortened V by 6 bases and J by 10 bases, and 14 bases separated the two germline ends. For the CDR3, the DNA is TGCAGCGTGGCCACCGAGGCGGCGCAGTATTTT. Translation gives CSVATEAAQYF.

This clonotype was counted at least ten times. V and J are TRBV12-3 or TRBV12-4 and TRBJ2-1, with unresolved D. This CDR3 is 12 amino acids long. V lost 6 bases, J lost 9 bases, and 12 bases lay in between. Here the CDR3 DNA reads TGTGCCAGCAGAAACTCAGCCGCTGAGCAGTTCTTC. Amino acid sequence: CASRNSAAEQFF.

This clonotype has more than one count but fewer than ten. The chain recombines TRBV20-1 with TRBJ1-1; 8 bases are a match to TRBD1. CDR1 and CDR2 from the germline V gene are DFQATT and SNEGSKA (reference sequence). V shed 5 bases, J shed 3 bases, and the junction held 8 bases outside the gene matches. The CDR3 extends over 14 amino acids. DNA of the CDR3: TGCAGTGCTTTCTTCCCAGGGGGCGACACTGAAGCTTTCTTT. Protein sequence: CSAFFPGGDTEAFF.

The V call is TRBV6-5, the J call TRBJ1-4; perhaps TRBD1 as D (6 bases). Trimming took off 5 bases at V and 8 bases at J, with 18 bases between the two ends. The CDR3 runs 15 residues. Germline CDR1 reads MNHEY; CDR2 reads SVGAGI. As DNA, the CDR3 is TGTGCCAGCAGTCCCCAAGACGCGGGGGGCGAAAAACTGTTTTTT. Residues: CASSPQDAGGEKLFF.

This clonotype was detected only a few times. The chain uses TRBV20-1 and TRBJ1-2; D gene unclear. Trimming stripped 3 bases from V and 4 bases from J, with 9 bases between. The length of the CDR3 is 12 residues. Germline V lookup: CDR1 DFQATT, CDR2 SNEGSKA (reference sequence). The CDR3 loop reads CSARAPPYGYTF. The CDR3 DNA sequence: TGCAGTGCTAGGGCCCCTCCCTATGGCTACACCTTC.

Remarks on this clonotype: A much larger clone lies a single base off, so this may be a read error. The chain couples TRBV4-3 to TRBJ2-3; D is unresolved. CDR1 LGHNA and CDR2 YSLEER come from the germline V gene. CDR3 length: 14 amino acids. The CDR3: CASSQVRDTDTKYF. The CDR3 DNA follows: TGCGCCAGCAGCCAGGTCAGAGACACAGATACGAAGTATTTT.

This clonotype was detected only a few times. The chain combines TRBV7-2 with TRBJ2-2; D unclear. CDR3 length equals 13 residues. V gave up 5 bases and J gave up 6 bases, with 10 bases separating them. Germline V gene lookup returns CDR1 SGHTA and CDR2 FQGNSA. The CDR3 sequence: CASSPQQAGELFF. The CDR3 DNA reads TGTGCCAGCAGCCCCCAGCAGGCCGGGGAGCTGTTTTTT. Filled out from reference TRBV7-2 and TRBJ2-2, the complete variable domain reads GAGVSQSPSNKVTEKGKDVELRCDPISGHTALYWYRQSLGQGLEFLIYFQGNSAPDKSGLPSDRFSAERTGGSVSTLTIQRTQQEDSAVYLCASSPQQAGELFFGEGSRLTVL.

This clonotype was recorded a few times. One end of the junction does not line up with germline, which may come from a read error. The rearrangement uses TRBV5-1 and TRBJ2-6; D possibly corresponds to TRBD2 (7 bases). Germline V CDR1 and CDR2: SGHRS, YFSETQ. This CDR3 contains 16 residues. CDR3 amino acids: CVSSPTAGAGANVLTF. The CDR3 bases are TGCGTCAGCAGCCCAACCGCGGGGGCCGGGGCCAACGTCCTGACTTTC.

The chain couples TRBV10-2 to TRBJ2-1; 8 nucleotides line up with TRBD2. CDR3 length equals 15 residues. The junction had 5 bases not matched to a gene; V was cut back by 7 bases and J by 0 bases. In germline, CDR1 is WSHSY, CDR2 SAAADI. The CDR3 bases are TGCGCCAGCAAGGAAGCGGGGGTCTCCTACAATGAGCAGTTCTTC. Its protein is CASKEAGVSYNEQFF.

This clonotype has just a few counts. The V and J genes are TRBV15 and TRBJ2-7; a weak D match, TRBD2 (6 bases). Per germline, CDR1 LNHNV and CDR2 YYDKDF (reference sequence). V lost 1 base, J lost 2 bases, and 9 bases lay in between. The CDR3 totals 14 residues. The CDR3 DNA sequence: TGTGCCACCAGCAGAGGGGCGGGAACCTACGAGCAGTACTTC. Protein: CATSRGAGTYEQYF.

The rearrangement joins TRBV24-1 to TRBJ2-1; D unclear. CDR1 and CDR2 from the germline V gene are KGHDR and SFDVKD. Trimming shortened V by 1 base and J by 7 bases, and 7 bases separated the two germline ends. CDR3 size: 13 residues. The CDR3 here is CATSDFGRNEQFF. The CDR3 DNA is TGTGCCACCAGTGATTTTGGTCGGAATGAGCAGTTCTTC.